Listed here are 7 T cell receptor beta chains from one sample, sequenced in a study of shared clonotypes between healthy human individuals. This table comes from immunoSEQ multiplex PCR, and its TCRdb copy is limited to in-frame clones, with some not included. The top ten hold 0.5% to 0.6% of the sample, which has about 1 million clones, around three quarters seen once. The sequencing input was memory CD4+ T cells from PBMCs. Subset given: CD45RA-negative fraction. The receptors were gathered from a man younger than 35 in good health. Some clones in this sample may be carry-over from other donors' samples.

This clone was recorded many times. Other DNA sequences of this sample code for an identical CDR3. The J gene is TRBJ2-3, the V gene TRBV2; 7 bases line up with TRBD2. The V gene's germline CDR1 is SNHLY and CDR2 FYNNEI. CDR3 length: 14 amino acids. The ends lost 3 bases at V and 1 base at J; junction bases unmatched: 1. CDR3 sequence reads: CASSEGGGTDTQYF. The DNA for the CDR3 is TGTGCCAGCAGTGAGGGGGGGGGCACAGATACGCAGTATTTT. Looking up the rest from reference TRBV2 and TRBJ2-3 gives the full variable domain: EPEVTQTPSHQVTQMGQEVILRCVPISNHLYFYWYRQILGQKVEFLVSFYNNEISEKSEIFDDQFSVERPDGSNFTLKIRSTKLEDSAMYFCASSEGGGTDTQYFGPGTRLTVL.

The count of this clone is one. The chain links TRBV29-1 to TRBJ2-5; D not resolved. The CDR3 extends over 11 amino acids. Germline V gene data show CDR1 as SQVTM and CDR2 as ANQGSEA. Trimming took off 4 bases at V and 5 bases at J, with 8 bases between the two ends. This CDR3 is CSVGSKETQYF. For the CDR3, the DNA is TGCAGCGTTGGGTCGAAGGAGACCCAGTACTTC.

The rearrangement uses TRBV7-2 and TRBJ2-2; a possible D gene is TRBD2 (5 bases). V was cut by 5 bases and J by 5 bases, with 12 bases left in between. The CDR3 extends over 14 amino acids. Germline V gives CDR1 SGHTA, CDR2 FQGNSA. CDR3 sequence: CASSPRGITGELFF. As DNA, the CDR3 is TGTGCCAGCAGCCCCCGAGGGATAACCGGGGAGCTGTTTTTT.

The chain employs TRBV2 and TRBJ2-5, with D uncertain. Trimming took 10 bases from V and 5 from J, leaving 14 bases between them. CDR1 SNHLY and CDR2 FYNNEI come from the germline V gene. This CDR3 region has 12 residues. For the CDR3, the DNA is TGTGCCACCCGTACCCAGTCGGAGACCCAGTACTTC. Translation gives CATRTQSETQYF.

This sequence joins TRBV29-1 and TRBJ1-2; weak D call: TRBD1 (5 bases). The V and J ends lost 7 bases and 2 bases respectively, with 17 bases between them. CDR3 size: 14 residues. CDR1 is SQVTM, CDR2 ANQGSEA, per germline. CDR3 in DNA: TGCAGCGGCCTCAGGTTCGGGGCAAACTATGGCTACACCTTC. It is translated as CSGLRFGANYGYTF.

This clone was counted a single time. The chain couples TRBV18 to TRBJ1-2, with D tentatively TRBD1 (5 bases). This CDR3 has 15 amino acids. Trimming left V 2 bases short and J 7 bases short, with 17 bases between. Germline lookup yields CDR1 KGHSH and CDR2 LQKENI. CDR3 nucleotide sequence: TGTGCCAGCTCACCAGCTATACATTCAGGGTTTGGCTACACCTTC. The encoded protein is CASSPAIHSGFGYTF.

As DNA, the CDR3 is TGTGCCAGCAGCTTAGCCAGGGTGGTCACTGAAGCTTTCTTT. It specifies CASSLARVVTEAFF. The chain is built from TRBV7-8 and TRBJ1-1; maybe TRBD1 (5 bases). Germline CDR1 and CDR2: SGHVS and FQNEAQ. Trimming took off 0 bases at V and 4 bases at J, with 9 bases between the two ends. This CDR3 is built from 14 residues.